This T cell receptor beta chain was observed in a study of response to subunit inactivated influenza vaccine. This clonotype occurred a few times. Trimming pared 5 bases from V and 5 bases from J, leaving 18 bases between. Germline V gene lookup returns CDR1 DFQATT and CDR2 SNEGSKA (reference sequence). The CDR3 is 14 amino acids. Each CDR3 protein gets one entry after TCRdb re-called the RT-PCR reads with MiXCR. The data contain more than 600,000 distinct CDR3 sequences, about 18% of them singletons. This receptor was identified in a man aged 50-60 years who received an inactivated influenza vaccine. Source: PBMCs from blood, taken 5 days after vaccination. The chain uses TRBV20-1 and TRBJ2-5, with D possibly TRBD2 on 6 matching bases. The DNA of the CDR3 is TGCAGTGCTGCCAGGGCGGGGATTTCTGAGACCCAGTACTTC. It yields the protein CSAARAGISETQYF.